These T cell receptor beta chains were read from a single sample in a study of T cell responses to AZD1222 COVID-19 vaccine. Sequencing used immunoSEQ multiplex PCR; TCRdb keeps in-frame clones, though not all of them. The sample records 75,000 to 85,000 clones, 90% being singletons. Material: peripheral blood, obtained on day 0 of AZD1222 vaccination. The receptors shown here come from an adult in good health. The CDR3 runs from the conserved cysteine through the conserved F or W.

j_call: TRBJ2-7
v_call: TRBV7-3
cdr3_aa: CASSSPTRSNEQYF

j_call: TRBJ2-1
v_call: TRBV14
cdr3_aa: CASSQGGSWGEQFF

j_call: TRBJ2-7
v_call: TRBV11-3
cdr3_aa: CASSLGWRDEQYF

j_call: TRBJ1-2
v_call: TRBV27
cdr3_aa: CASSLKGADGYTF

j_call: TRBJ2-7
v_call: TRBV3-1/TRBV3-2
cdr3_aa: CASSQGRSGLASYEQYF

j_call: TRBJ2-7
v_call: TRBV27
cdr3_aa: CASSLRRRAIYEQYF

j_call: TRBJ1-4
v_call: TRBV7-9
cdr3_aa: CASSPTAGELFF

j_call: TRBJ1-1
v_call: TRBV24-1
cdr3_aa: CATSDYMNTEAFF

j_call: TRBJ2-2
v_call: TRBV18
cdr3_aa: CASSPRDTGELFF

j_call: TRBJ2-1
v_call: TRBV7-9
cdr3_aa: CASSPRGQDHEQFF

j_call: TRBJ1-2
v_call: TRBV28
cdr3_aa: CASSLINTSVYGYTF

j_call: TRBJ1-1
v_call: TRBV5-1
cdr3_aa: CASSLRGTGPNTEAFF

j_call: TRBJ2-3
v_call: TRBV5-1
cdr3_aa: CASSSLASDTQYF

j_call: TRBJ2-2
v_call: TRBV18
cdr3_aa: CASSPMTPDNTGELFF

j_call: TRBJ1-1
v_call: TRBV7-2
cdr3_aa: CASSLVWTEAFF

j_call: TRBJ2-7
v_call: TRBV24-1
cdr3_aa: CATSDSVRIEQYF

j_call: TRBJ1-2
v_call: TRBV5-4
cdr3_aa: CASSAGTGASSYGYTF

j_call: TRBJ1-5
v_call: TRBV7-2
cdr3_aa: CASSPTGTLNQPQHF

j_call: TRBJ1-1
v_call: TRBV11-3
cdr3_aa: CASSSSRNTEAFF

j_call: TRBJ1-2
v_call: TRBV7-3
cdr3_aa: CASSSTGTGEGYTF

j_call: TRBJ1-6
v_call: TRBV9
cdr3_aa: CASSHGKPRNSPLHF

j_call: TRBJ1-1
v_call: TRBV12-3/TRBV12-4
cdr3_aa: CASSSPVGTEAFF

j_call: TRBJ1-4
v_call: TRBV7-8
cdr3_aa: CASSLEVGAREKLFF

j_call: TRBJ1-1
v_call: TRBV3-1/TRBV3-2
cdr3_aa: CASSQGGQGAFF

j_call: TRBJ1-5
v_call: TRBV30
cdr3_aa: CAWSRYRSNQPQHF